Detailed here is one T cell receptor (beta chain). The sample holds one count of this clone. There is no known antigen for this receptor. No base quality information exists; no much larger clone differs at one position. CDR1 and CDR2 (KGHSH, LQKENI) derive from the germline V gene. V drops 1 base and J drops 9 bases, leaving 13 bases in between. The CDR3 holds 13 amino acids from the cysteine to the valine. CDR3 DNA only is kept here, 39 bases in frame from base 1. One collaborating source in Seattle enrolled patients while the patients were actively infected and followed the patients over time throughout the course of disease. The collaborating institutions used their own protocols to collect whole blood in K2EDTA tubes. For TCRbeta analysis, collaborator samples were shipped as frozen whole blood, as isolated PBMCs, or as DNA extracted from either sample type. TCRbeta CDR3 regions were amplified from genomic DNA by means of the immunoSEQ Assay, a bias-controlled multiplex PCR. Concerning the study's data processing: Nucleated cell counts per sample were estimated from amplification of reference gene primers within the assay. To quantify the absolute abundance of each unique TCRbeta CDR3 rearrangement, sequence reads were collapsed and filtered. For each sample, productive Simpson clonality was calculated as the square root of Simpson's diversity index over productive rearrangements. In its TCRdb copy, this immuneACCESS table keeps in-frame sequences only and misses some clones. Where compared with another copy, unresolved V genes explain less than half of these, and the others have no known cause. The V and J calls and clone size are taken from that table; D and trimming were inferred from the DNA. Across this sample there are roughly 340,000 clones, with more than 80% seen only once. The biggest ten clones account for less than 3.5% of the sample.

The record originates from a study of blood T cell repertoires in COVID-19 (dated by TCRdb to the early 2020s). Regarding the research as a whole: The collaborator samples originated in the United States, Italy and Spain and spanned the acute and convalescent phases of COVID-19. The material from the prospective study consisted of cDNA or gDNA derived from T cells, B-cell-depleted T cells, or PBMCs. Subjects who had been exposed to COVID-19, were actively infected with it, or had recovered from it provided the deeply sampled blood TCRbeta repertoires that made up the dataset. The repertoires were released in a freely available public database meant as a resource for research on the immune response to SARS-CoV-2. Samples were obtained from the ongoing ImmuneRACE study (first 160 participants) and from roughly 1,300 subjects provided by 6 global collaborators. The sample metadata nearly always contained a de-identified subject ID, COVID-19 status, age in years and sex. Where available, HLA class I and class II types were taken from metadata supplied by the sample provider and were not determined by assay-based typing.

Overall results and qualifications from the work: The quantity of clinical and demographic metadata differed by source and by participant and was supplied without curation.

Recombination joined TRBV18 with TRBJ2-7; TRBD1 is possibly the D segment (5 matching bases). Sequenced material: peripheral blood. This receptor was taken from a woman in her twenties or thirties with COVID-19, enrolled during active disease. Read as DNA, the sequence is TGTGCCAGCTCACCACTAGAAGGGGTAGGGCAGTACGTC. Translated, it gives CASSPLEGVGQYV.